A single sample is the source of the 31 T cell receptor beta chains below, sequenced in a study of shared clonotypes between healthy human individuals. Clones were sequenced by immunoSEQ multiplex PCR, and TCRdb holds only the in-frame ones, with some missing. The table lists about 2.2 million clones, over 85% of them singletons. Naive CD8 populations comprised CD45RO-negative cells positively selected for CCR7, excluding terminally differentiated effector memory CD45RA+ cells. The sample comprised naive CD8+ T cells from PBMCs. All receptors come from a man aged 18 to 35 in good health. Some clones in this sample may be carry-over from other donors' samples.

There are a few counts of this clone. The sample carries other DNA sequences with the same CDR3. V is TRBV7-9 and J is TRBJ1-2, with D unresolved. CDR3 length equals 13 residues. Trimming took off 3 bases at V and 4 bases at J, with 9 bases between the two ends. Germline CDR1 is SEHNR and CDR2 is FQNEAQ (reference sequence). The CDR3 DNA reads as TGTGCCAGCAGCTTTGGCGGGAGCTATGGCTACACCTTC. Amino acid sequence: CASSFGGSYGYTF.

The rearrangement joins TRBV15 to TRBJ2-2; D remains unclear. Germline-derived CDR1 and CDR2 are LNHNV and YYDKDF (reference sequence). The CDR3 contains 13 residues. The ends were cut back, 4 bases at V and 7 bases at J, with 10 bases in the middle. The CDR3 nucleotides read TGTGCCACCAGCATTGCGGACCGCGGGGAGCTGTTTTTT. Its translation: CATSIADRGELFF.

Points on this clone: Distinct nucleotide sequences in the sample also encode this CDR3. The chain combines TRBV9 with TRBJ1-4; D is undetermined. Trimming removed 0 bases at V and 8 bases at J, with 11 bases between. The CDR3 runs to 14 residues. The V gene's germline CDR1 is SGDLS and CDR2 YYNGEE. Here the CDR3 DNA reads TGTGCCAGCAGCGTAGGAGGGTCTGGGGAAAAACTGTTTTTT. This sequence encodes CASSVGGSGEKLFF.

This chain uses TRBV6-5 with TRBJ1-3; 9 positions agree with TRBD1. Germline-derived CDR1 and CDR2 are MNHEY and SVGAGI. There are 13 residues in the CDR3. V lost 7 bases to trimming and J lost 4 bases; unmatched junction nucleotides: 2. CDR3 residues: CASMGTGGNTIYF. The CDR3 DNA sequence: TGTGCCAGCATGGGGACAGGGGGAAACACCATATATTTT.

The chain has TRBV2 and TRBJ2-7; D possibly corresponds to TRBD1 (6 bases). This CDR3 contains 13 residues. Between the trimmed V and J ends, which lost 8 bases and 0 bases, there was a span of 11 bases. Per germline, CDR1 SNHLY and CDR2 FYNNEI. CDR3 coding DNA: TGTGCCAGCTTAGCAGGGGTCTCCTACGAGCAGTACTTC. Translating it yields CASLAGVSYEQYF.

CDR3 DNA sequence: TGTGCCAGCAGCGCAACCACAGGGACTGAAGCTTTCTTT. Its translation is CASSATTGTEAFF. V and J are TRBV9 and TRBJ1-1, with TRBD1 as a possible D gene (6 bases). The CDR3 has 13 amino acids. Germline loops: CDR1 SGDLS, CDR2 YYNGEE. V lost 3 bases, J lost 5 bases, and 11 bases lay in between.

The V and J genes are TRBV2 and TRBJ2-3, with D tentatively TRBD1 (5 bases). Germline CDR1 and CDR2: SNHLY and FYNNEI. The V end was cut by 5 bases, the J end by 6 bases, with 18 bases between. This CDR3 has 15 residues. This CDR3 is CASSKSSDILDTQYF. As DNA, the CDR3 is TGTGCCAGCAGTAAATCTTCGGACATTCTGGATACGCAGTATTTT. Drawing the rest from reference TRBV2 and TRBJ2-3, the complete variable domain is EPEVTQTPSHQVTQMGQEVILRCVPISNHLYFYWYRQILGQKVEFLVSFYNNEISEKSEIFDDQFSVERPDGSNFTLKIRSTKLEDSAMYFCASSKSSDILDTQYFGPGTRLTVL.

The chain couples TRBV5-1 to TRBJ2-7; TRBD2 matches at 15 bases. J lost 0 bases, V lost 4 bases, and 8 bases had no gene match. Per the germline V gene, CDR1 is SGHRS and CDR2 is YFSETQ. This CDR3 has 18 amino acids. CDR3 loop: CASSKGLAGGPSSYEQYF. As DNA, the CDR3 is TGCGCCAGCAGCAAGGGACTAGCGGGAGGACCCAGCTCCTACGAGCAGTACTTC.

In its sample, this clone was seen a few times. V gene TRBV2 combines with J gene TRBJ1-2, with D tentatively TRBD1 (5 bases). This CDR3 comprises 13 residues. Trimming cost V 1 base and J 8 bases, with 11 bases left between them. CDR1 and CDR2 (germline): SNHLY, FYNNEI. CDR3 loop: CASSEDVGAGYTF. The CDR3 DNA reads TGTGCCAGCAGTGAAGATGTAGGGGCCGGCTACACCTTC.

The chain recombines TRBV11-2 with TRBJ2-7, with D perhaps matching TRBD2 (5 bases). CDR3 length equals 17 residues. The germline gives CDR1 SGHAT, CDR2 FQNNGV. V was pared by 4 bases and J by 2 bases, with 21 bases between. Here the CDR3 DNA reads TGTGCCAGCAGCTCCATAGGACTCACCGCGGCGACCTACGAGCAGTACTTC. This gives the protein CASSSIGLTAATYEQYF.

This chain connects TRBV30 to TRBJ1-1, with no clear D. Germline lookup yields CDR1 GTSNPN and CDR2 SVGIG (reference sequence). CDR3 length: 14 residues. V was clipped by 2 bases and J by 0 bases, with 10 bases between them. The CDR3 coding sequence is TGTGCCTGGAGTCCGGCGATCATGAACACTGAAGCTTTCTTT. Translation gives CAWSPAIMNTEAFF.

The chain has TRBV27 and TRBJ1-4; 9 bases line up with TRBD1. Germline CDR1 is MNHEY and CDR2 is SMNVEV (reference sequence). Trimming at V came to 6 bases and at J to 7 bases, leaving 9 bases not matched to a gene. The CDR3 is made up of 15 amino acids. CDR3 amino acids: CASSPRQGGIEKLFF. CDR3 nucleotide sequence: TGTGCCAGCAGCCCCAGACAGGGGGGAATTGAAAAACTGTTTTTT.

The chain employs TRBV7-9 and TRBJ2-7; D is ambiguous. The germline V gene encodes CDR1 SEHNR and CDR2 FQNEAQ (reference sequence). V was clipped by 5 bases and J by 6 bases, with 17 bases between them. The CDR3 has 14 residues. CDR3 bases: TGTGCCAGCAGCACGATAAACCAGGTGGGCGAGCAGTACTTC. Protein: CASSTINQVGEQYF.

This chain joins TRBV7-3 and TRBJ2-2, with 12 bases lining up with TRBD2. The CDR3 contains 18 residues. Germline V gene lookup returns CDR1 SGHTA and CDR2 FQGTGA. Trimming took 6 bases from V and 0 from J; bases not matched to a gene: 8. The CDR3 DNA follows: TGTGCCAGCAGATATGGACTAGCGGGGTCCTCGAACACCGGGGAGCTGTTTTTT. Translation: CASRYGLAGSSNTGELFF.

The rearrangement links TRBV7-6 to TRBJ2-1; the D is unclear. The CDR3 totals 13 residues. The ends were cut back, 0 bases at V and 3 bases at J, with 3 bases in the middle. In germline, CDR1 is SGHVS, CDR2 FNYEAQ. This chain's CDR3 is CASSLAFYNEQFF. CDR3 bases: TGTGCCAGCAGCTTAGCTTTCTACAATGAGCAGTTCTTC. The whole variable domain, remainder taken from reference TRBV7-6 and TRBJ2-1, is GAGVSQSPRYKVTKRGQDVALRCDPISGHVSLYWYRQALGQGPEFLTYFNYEAQQDKSGLPNDRFSAERPEGSISTLTIQRTEQRDSAMYRCASSLAFYNEQFFGPGTRLTVL.

This chain uses TRBV15 with TRBJ2-3; 10 nucleotides match TRBD1. J was trimmed by 1 base and V by 0 bases; bases with no gene match: 4. Germline V gives CDR1 LNHNV, CDR2 YYDKDF (reference sequence). The CDR3 extends over 17 amino acids. The CDR3 region is CATSRDGGTGGTDTQYF. As DNA, the CDR3 is TGTGCCACCAGCAGAGATGGCGGGACAGGGGGCACAGATACGCAGTATTTT. Full variable domain (remainder filled in from reference TRBV15 and TRBJ2-3): DAMVIQNPRYQVTQFGKPVTLSCSQTLNHNVMYWYQQKSSQAPKLLFHYYDKDFNNEADTPDNFQSRRPNTSFCFLDIRSPGLGDTAMYLCATSRDGGTGGTDTQYFGPGTRLTVL.

The chain combines TRBV6-1 with TRBJ2-3; the D gene could be TRBD1 or TRBD2 (5 bases each). CDR3 length equals 20 residues. CDR1 is MNHNS and CDR2 is SASEGT in the germline V gene. V lost 0 bases and J lost 0, with 22 bases in between. The DNA of the CDR3 is TGTGCCAGCAGTGAAGCGTCCCTGTGGGGGTCTACTCCGAGCACAGATACGCAGTATTTT. It encodes CASSEASLWGSTPSTDTQYF.

The V call is TRBV13, the J call TRBJ1-1; possible D gene TRBD1, 5 bases. Looked up from germline, CDR1 is PRHDT and CDR2 is FYEKMQ (reference sequence). CDR3 length equals 13 residues. The V gene lost 5 bases and the J gene lost 5 bases, with 12 bases spanning the gap. The DNA of the CDR3 is TGTGCCAGCAGCCCCCTGGGGGGGACTGAAGCTTTCTTT. Translated, it gives CASSPLGGTEAFF.

The J gene is TRBJ2-3, the V gene TRBV11-3, with TRBD2 matching over 7 bases. V lost 4 bases, J lost 2 bases, and 9 bases stayed unmatched. CDR3 size: 16 residues. Germline CDR1 SGHNT, CDR2 YENEEA. The CDR3 DNA reads TGTGCCAGCAGCTCAGGGAGACTAGCTAACACAGATACGCAGTATTTT. This gives the protein CASSSGRLANTDTQYF. The full variable domain, with the rest looked up from reference TRBV11-3 and TRBJ2-3, is EAGVVQSPRYKIIEKKQPVAFWCNPISGHNTLYWYLQNLGQGPELLIRYENEEAVDDSQLPKDRFSAERLKGVDSTLKIQPAELGDSAVYLCASSSGRLANTDTQYFGPGTRLTVL.

This chain connects TRBV7-9 to TRBJ1-2; TRBD1 is a possible D gene (6 bases). The V gene lost 1 base and the J gene lost 3 bases, with 9 bases spanning the gap. The CDR3 has 14 amino acids. CDR1 is SEHNR and CDR2 is FQNEAQ in the germline V gene (reference sequence). CDR3 sequence (DNA): TGTGCCAGCAGCTTAGGGGACACAGACTATGGCTACACCTTC. This translates into CASSLGDTDYGYTF.

This chain joins TRBV7-9 and TRBJ1-2, with 7 bases lining up with TRBD1. V lost 2 bases to trimming and J lost 3 bases; unmatched junction nucleotides: 6. The CDR3 loop spans 15 amino acids. Germline CDR1 and CDR2: SEHNR and FQNEAQ (reference sequence). CDR3 amino acids: CASSLQTRGDYGYTF. CDR3 DNA: TGTGCCAGCAGCTTACAAACCAGGGGGGACTATGGCTACACCTTC.

V and J are TRBV27 and TRBJ1-1, with 11 bases identical to TRBD1. This CDR3 is 15 amino acids long. J lost 4 bases, V lost 4 bases, and 5 bases had no gene match. The germline gives CDR1 MNHEY, CDR2 SMNVEV (reference sequence). The CDR3 protein is CASSSGQGAGTEAFF. DNA for the CDR3: TGTGCCAGCAGTTCAGGACAGGGGGCGGGCACTGAAGCTTTCTTT.

The V and J genes are TRBV2 and TRBJ2-1, with D possibly matching TRBD2 (5 bases). V was shortened by 1 base and J by 7 bases, with 14 bases between the two germline ends. The CDR3 length is 15 residues. Looked up from germline, CDR1 is SNHLY and CDR2 is FYNNEI. The CDR3 DNA follows: TGTGCCAGCAGTGAAGTACCTAGCCGACGGAATGAGCAGTTCTTC. Its translation is CASSEVPSRRNEQFF.

V usage is TRBV28 and J usage is TRBJ1-5, with 8 bases that match TRBD1. Germline values: CDR1 MDHEN, CDR2 SYDVKM. The V segment lost 7 bases and the J segment 4 bases; nucleotides outside the gene matches: 12. The CDR3 totals 16 residues. The CDR3: CASTDFGDRLNQPQHF. The DNA for the CDR3 is TGTGCCAGCACCGATTTCGGGGACAGGCTTAATCAGCCCCAGCATTTT.

A few counts support this clone. V gene TRBV7-9 combines with J gene TRBJ2-1, with 13 nucleotides matching TRBD2. This CDR3 is 12 amino acids long. V was pared by 5 bases and J by 14 bases, with 3 bases of the junction left unmatched. Germline CDR1 reads SEHNR; CDR2 reads FQNEAQ (reference sequence). CDR3 protein: CASSIGTSGKFF. The CDR3 DNA is TGTGCCAGCAGCATTGGGACTAGCGGGAAGTTCTTC.

The chain joins TRBV27 to TRBJ2-3; TRBD1 might be the D (5 bases). Trimming stripped 1 base from V and 3 bases from J, with 11 bases between. The CDR3 is made up of 15 amino acids. The germline CDR1 and CDR2 sequences are MNHEY and SMNVEV (reference sequence). The CDR3 DNA sequence: TGTGCCAGCAGTTTATACGCAGGGCGGACAGATACGCAGTATTTT. As protein: CASSLYAGRTDTQYF.

With regard to this clone: Additional DNA sequences in this sample encode the identical CDR3. The chain has TRBV5-1 and TRBJ2-1, with D possibly being TRBD2 (6 bases). Germline V gives CDR1 SGHRS, CDR2 YFSETQ. The CDR3 runs to 17 residues. V was clipped by 0 bases and J by 4 bases, with 17 bases between them. DNA for the CDR3: TGCGCCAGCAGCTTGGTATCCGGGCGGGGTCCTTACAATGAGCAGTTCTTC. It encodes CASSLVSGRGPYNEQFF.

This chain connects TRBV13 to TRBJ1-1; unclear D gene. Germline V CDR1 and CDR2: PRHDT, FYEKMQ (reference sequence). Trimming cost V 5 bases and J 6 bases, with 22 bases left between them. The CDR3 has 16 residues. In DNA, the CDR3 is TGTGCCAGCAGCCCCGGACGGACCAGGTTGTTGGCTGAAGCTTTCTTT. This codes for CASSPGRTRLLAEAFF.

The rearrangement uses TRBV7-3 and TRBJ2-1; D is uncertain. Germline values: CDR1 SGHTA, CDR2 FQGTGA. Trimming removed 5 bases from V and 0 bases from J, with 8 bases in between. The length of the CDR3 is 14 residues. CDR3 in amino acids: CASSPHGSYNEQFF. Written as DNA, the CDR3 is TGTGCCAGCAGCCCCCACGGCTCCTACAATGAGCAGTTCTTC.

V is TRBV4-2 and J is TRBJ2-7; D perhaps matches TRBD2 (6 bases). The CDR3 is made up of 17 amino acids. Germline CDR1 is LGHNA and CDR2 is YNFKEQ. V lost 0 bases, J lost 3 bases, and 18 bases lay in between. The CDR3 sequence: CASSQDGRGMIIYEQYF. The DNA of the CDR3 is TGTGCCAGCAGCCAAGATGGGCGGGGCATGATCATCTACGAGCAGTACTTC.

The V call is TRBV19, the J call TRBJ1-5; no firm D call. The CDR3 runs to 14 residues. V dropped 9 bases and J dropped 4 bases, with 16 bases sitting between them. Per the germline V gene, CDR1 is LNHDA and CDR2 is SQIVND (reference sequence). DNA for the CDR3: TGTGCCAGCCGACTTCCGGGGATAAATCAGCCCCAGCATTTT. Translated, it gives CASRLPGINQPQHF.